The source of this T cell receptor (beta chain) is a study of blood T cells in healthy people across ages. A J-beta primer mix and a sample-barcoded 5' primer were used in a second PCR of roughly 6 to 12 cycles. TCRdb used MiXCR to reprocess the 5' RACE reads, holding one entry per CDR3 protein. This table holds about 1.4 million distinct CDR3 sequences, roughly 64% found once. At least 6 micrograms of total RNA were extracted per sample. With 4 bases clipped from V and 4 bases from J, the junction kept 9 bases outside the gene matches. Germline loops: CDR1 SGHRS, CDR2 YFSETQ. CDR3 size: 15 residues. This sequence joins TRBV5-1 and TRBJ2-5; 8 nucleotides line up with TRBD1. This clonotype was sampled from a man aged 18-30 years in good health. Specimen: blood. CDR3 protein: CASSRDGTGAETQYF. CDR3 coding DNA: TGCGCCAGCAGCCGGGATGGGACAGGAGCAGAGACCCAGTACTTC.